The rows below give T cell receptor beta chains drawn from one sample of a study of shared clonotypes between healthy human individuals. Method: immunoSEQ multiplex PCR; TCRdb's copy keeps in-frame clones and lacks some. The sample contains about 2.4 million clones, over 85% of which appear only once. The specimen sequenced was naive CD4+ T cells from PBMCs. Receptor source: a man aged 18-30 years in good health. Some clones in this sample may be carry-over from other donors' samples. Both conserved end residues are trimmed from each CDR3.

len	v_gene	CDR3aa
12	TRBV28	ASNAGHRKYEQY
14	TRBV5-1	ASSLAITGGQNGYT
12	TRBV5-8	ASSLWKGSTEAF
13	TRBV9	ASSVLDSYTDTQY
12	TRBV7-9	ASSLGPTTYEQY
14	TRBV5-4	ASSNGQGGSQETQY
13	TRBV4-3	ASSQVVAGEETQY
11	TRBV7-2	ASSRDRGYEQY
16	TRBV28	ASSRTSGSFRRVNEQY
16	TRBV7-2	ASSPRDIGVKQRETQY
13	TRBV7-2	ASRFDRPGAYEQY
13	TRBV28	ASSWGASGANVLT
12	TRBV5-5	ASSLLVEGTEAF
14	TRBV28	ASSFPEGGSPSEAF
14	TRBV9	ASSRRQGRSTDTQY
15	TRBV5-8	ASSLIREGETKNIQY
11	TRBV30	AWDWGSSYEQY
15	TRBV29-1	SVDPLATSGGQETQY
15	TRBV19	ASSIPGLAGEGDEQF
15	TRBV28	ASSSPTGGRIGDGYT
10	TRBV7-8	ASGAGNYGYT
15	TRBV7-8	ASSADRQTISGNTIY